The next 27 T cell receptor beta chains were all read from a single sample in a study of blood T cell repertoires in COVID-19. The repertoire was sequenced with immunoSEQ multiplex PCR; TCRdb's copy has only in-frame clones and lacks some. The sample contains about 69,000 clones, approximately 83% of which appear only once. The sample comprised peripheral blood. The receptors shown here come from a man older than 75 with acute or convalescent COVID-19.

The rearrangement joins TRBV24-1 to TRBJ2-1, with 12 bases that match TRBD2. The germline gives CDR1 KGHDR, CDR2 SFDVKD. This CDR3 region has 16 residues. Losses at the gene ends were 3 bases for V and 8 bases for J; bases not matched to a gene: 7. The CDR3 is CATSDTSGRTKDEQFF. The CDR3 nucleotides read TGTGCCACCAGTGATACTAGCGGGAGGACCAAAGATGAGCAGTTCTTC.

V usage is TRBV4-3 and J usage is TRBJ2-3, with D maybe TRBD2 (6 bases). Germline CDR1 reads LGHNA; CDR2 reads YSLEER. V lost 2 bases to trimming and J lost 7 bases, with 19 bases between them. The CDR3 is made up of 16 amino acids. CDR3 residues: CASSQLQGRRANTQYF. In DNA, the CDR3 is TGCGCCAGCAGCCAACTACAAGGGAGGCGGGCAAATACGCAGTATTTT.

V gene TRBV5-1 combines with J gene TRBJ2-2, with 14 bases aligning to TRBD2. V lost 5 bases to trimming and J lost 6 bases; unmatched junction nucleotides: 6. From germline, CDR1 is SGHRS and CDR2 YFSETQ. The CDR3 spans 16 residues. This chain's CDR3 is CASRLGTSGSSGELFF. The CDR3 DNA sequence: TGCGCCAGCAGATTAGGGACTAGCGGGAGTTCCGGGGAGCTGTTTTTT.

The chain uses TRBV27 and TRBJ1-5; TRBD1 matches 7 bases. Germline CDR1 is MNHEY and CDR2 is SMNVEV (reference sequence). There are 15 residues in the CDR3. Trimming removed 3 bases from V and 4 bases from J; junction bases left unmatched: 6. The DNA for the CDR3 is TGTGCCAGCAGTTTCGGCAGGGGGAATAATCAGCCCCAGCATTTT. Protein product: CASSFGRGNNQPQHF.

The CDR3 region has the DNA TGCGCCAGCAGCTTGGGGCAATACGAGCAGTACTTC. This sequence encodes CASSLGQYEQYF. The chain carries TRBV5-1 and TRBJ2-7, with no clear D. The CDR3 spans 12 residues. Trimming took off 0 bases at V and 4 bases at J, with 5 bases between the two ends. Germline V CDR1 and CDR2: SGHRS, YFSETQ. Full variable domain (outside the CDR3, taken from reference TRBV5-1 and TRBJ2-7): KAGVTQTPRYLIKTRGQQVTLSCSPISGHRSVSWYQQTPGQGLQFLFEYFSETQRNKGNFPGRFSGRQFSNSRSEMNVSTLELGDSALYLCASSLGQYEQYFGPGTRLTVT.

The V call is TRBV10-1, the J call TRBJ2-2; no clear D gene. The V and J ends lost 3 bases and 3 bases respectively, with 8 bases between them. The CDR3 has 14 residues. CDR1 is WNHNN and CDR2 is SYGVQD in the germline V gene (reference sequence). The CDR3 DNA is TGCGCCAGCAGTGAATACAGATACACCGGGGAGCTGTTTTTT. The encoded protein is CASSEYRYTGELFF.

The CDR3 DNA reads TGTGCCAGCACTAACCAAGATACAGGGCCCTACATTCAGTACTTC. Translation: CASTNQDTGPYIQYF. The chain links TRBV5-4 to TRBJ2-4, with D possibly being TRBD1 (6 bases). CDR3 size: 15 residues. Looked up from germline, CDR1 is SGHNT and CDR2 is YYREEE (reference sequence). Trimming left V 6 bases short and J 8 bases short, with 21 bases between.

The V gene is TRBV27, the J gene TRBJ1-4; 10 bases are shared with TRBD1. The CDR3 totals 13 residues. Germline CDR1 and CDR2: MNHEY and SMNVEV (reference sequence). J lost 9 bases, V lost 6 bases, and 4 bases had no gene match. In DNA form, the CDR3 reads TGTGCCAGCAGGGGGACAGGGGAGCAAAAACTGTTTTTT. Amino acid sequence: CASRGTGEQKLFF.

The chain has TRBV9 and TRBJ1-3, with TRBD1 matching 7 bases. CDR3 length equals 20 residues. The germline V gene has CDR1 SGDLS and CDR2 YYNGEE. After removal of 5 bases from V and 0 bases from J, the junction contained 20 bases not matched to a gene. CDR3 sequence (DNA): TGTGCCAGCAGTTTTGGGACAGCGAACCTGCCTGTTTACTCTGGAAACACCATATATTTT. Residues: CASSFGTANLPVYSGNTIYF.

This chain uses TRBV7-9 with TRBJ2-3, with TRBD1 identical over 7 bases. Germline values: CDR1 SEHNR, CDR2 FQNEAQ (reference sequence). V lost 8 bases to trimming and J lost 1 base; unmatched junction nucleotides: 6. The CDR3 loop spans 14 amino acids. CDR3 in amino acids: CASPGDSRTDTQYF. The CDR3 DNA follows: TGTGCCAGCCCCGGGGACAGCCGCACAGATACGCAGTATTTT. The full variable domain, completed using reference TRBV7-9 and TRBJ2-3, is DTGVSQNPRHKITKRGQNVTFRCDPISEHNRLYWYRQTLGQGPEFLTYFQNEAQLEKSRLLSDRFSAERPKGSFSTLEIQRTEQGDSAMYLCASPGDSRTDTQYFGPGTRLTVL.

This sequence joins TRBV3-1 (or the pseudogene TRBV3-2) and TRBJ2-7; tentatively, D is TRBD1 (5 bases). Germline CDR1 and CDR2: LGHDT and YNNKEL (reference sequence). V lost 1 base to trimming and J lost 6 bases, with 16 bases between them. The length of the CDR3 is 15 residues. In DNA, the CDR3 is TGTGCCAGCAGCCAAGCATTAGGCCAGGGCGGCGAGCAGTACTTC. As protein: CASSQALGQGGEQYF.

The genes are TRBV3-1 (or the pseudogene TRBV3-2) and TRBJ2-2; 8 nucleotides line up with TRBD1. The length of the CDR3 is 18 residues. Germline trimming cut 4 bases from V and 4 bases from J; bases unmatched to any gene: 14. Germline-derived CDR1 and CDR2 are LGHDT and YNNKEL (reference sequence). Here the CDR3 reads CASSPWTGLYQTTGELFF. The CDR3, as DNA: TGTGCCAGCAGCCCCTGGACAGGGCTATACCAGACCACCGGGGAGCTGTTTTTT.

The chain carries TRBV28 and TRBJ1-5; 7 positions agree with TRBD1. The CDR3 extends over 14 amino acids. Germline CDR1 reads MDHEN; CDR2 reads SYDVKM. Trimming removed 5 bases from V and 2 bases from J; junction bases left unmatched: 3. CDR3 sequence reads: CASSRQGGNQPQHF. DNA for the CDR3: TGTGCCAGCAGTCGGCAGGGGGGCAATCAGCCCCAGCATTTT.

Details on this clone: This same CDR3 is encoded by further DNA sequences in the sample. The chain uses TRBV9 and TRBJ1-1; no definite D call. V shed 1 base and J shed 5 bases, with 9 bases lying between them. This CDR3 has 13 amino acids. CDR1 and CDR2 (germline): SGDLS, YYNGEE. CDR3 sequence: CASSVREGTEAFF. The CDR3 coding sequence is TGTGCCAGCAGCGTACGTGAGGGAACTGAAGCTTTCTTT.

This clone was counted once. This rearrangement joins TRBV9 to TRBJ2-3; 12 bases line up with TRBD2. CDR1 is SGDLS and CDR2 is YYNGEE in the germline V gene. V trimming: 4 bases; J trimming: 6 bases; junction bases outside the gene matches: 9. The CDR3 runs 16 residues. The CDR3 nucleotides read TGTGCCAGCAGCCAGCCGGGACTAGCGGGCCGGGATACGCAGTATTTT. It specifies CASSQPGLAGRDTQYF.

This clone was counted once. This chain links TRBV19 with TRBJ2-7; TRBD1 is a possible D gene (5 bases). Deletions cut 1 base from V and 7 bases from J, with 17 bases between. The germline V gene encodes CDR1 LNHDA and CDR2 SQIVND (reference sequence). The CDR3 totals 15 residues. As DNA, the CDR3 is TGTGCCAGTAGTATAGGGGCAGGGTGGTCGGAGGAGCAGTACTTC. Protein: CASSIGAGWSEEQYF.

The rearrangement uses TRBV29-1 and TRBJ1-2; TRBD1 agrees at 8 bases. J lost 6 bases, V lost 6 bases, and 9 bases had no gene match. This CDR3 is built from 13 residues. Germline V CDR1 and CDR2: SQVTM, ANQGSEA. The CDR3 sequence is CSVDRTGRDGYTF. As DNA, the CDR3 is TGCAGCGTGGACAGGACAGGGCGGGATGGCTACACCTTC.

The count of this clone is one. The CDR3 reads CASSQAVGGNIQYF. CDR3 coding DNA: TGTGCCAGCAGCCAAGCCGTAGGGGGAAACATTCAGTACTTC. The chain combines TRBV3-1 (or the pseudogene TRBV3-2) with TRBJ2-4; perhaps TRBD1 as D (6 bases). The V gene's germline CDR1 is LGHDT and CDR2 YNNKEL (reference sequence). The CDR3 contains 14 residues. Trimming removed 1 base at V and 6 bases at J, with 10 bases between.

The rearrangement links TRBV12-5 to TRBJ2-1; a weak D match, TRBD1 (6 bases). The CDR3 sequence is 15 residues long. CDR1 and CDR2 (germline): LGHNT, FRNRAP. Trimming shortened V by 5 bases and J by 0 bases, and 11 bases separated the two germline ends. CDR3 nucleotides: TGTGCTAGTGGTCCAGGACAGAGCTCCTACAATGAGCAGTTCTTC. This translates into CASGPGQSSYNEQFF.

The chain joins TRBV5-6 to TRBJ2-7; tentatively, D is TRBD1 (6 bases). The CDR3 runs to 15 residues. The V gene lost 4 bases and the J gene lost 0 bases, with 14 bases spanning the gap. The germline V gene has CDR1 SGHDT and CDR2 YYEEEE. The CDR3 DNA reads TGTGCCAGCAGCCCCGCTTGGACAGACTCCTACGAGCAGTACTTC. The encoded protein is CASSPAWTDSYEQYF.

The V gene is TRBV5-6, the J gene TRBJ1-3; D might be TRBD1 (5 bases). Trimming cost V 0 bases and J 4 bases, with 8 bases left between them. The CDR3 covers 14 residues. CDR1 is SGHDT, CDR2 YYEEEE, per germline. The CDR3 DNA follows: TGTGCCAGCAGCTTGGTAGGGGCGGGAAACACCATATATTTT. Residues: CASSLVGAGNTIYF.

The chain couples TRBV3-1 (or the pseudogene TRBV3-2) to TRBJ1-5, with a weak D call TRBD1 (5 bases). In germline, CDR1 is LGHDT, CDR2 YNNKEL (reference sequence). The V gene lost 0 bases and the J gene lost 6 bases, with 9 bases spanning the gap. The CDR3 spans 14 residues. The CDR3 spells CASSQDVGLQPQHF. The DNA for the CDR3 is TGTGCCAGCAGCCAAGATGTGGGGCTTCAGCCCCAGCATTTT.

In DNA form, the CDR3 reads TGTGCCAGCAGTTTGGGGACAGGGGTCAATCAGCCCCAGCATTTT. It translates to CASSLGTGVNQPQHF. This rearrangement joins TRBV27 to TRBJ1-5, with TRBD1 matching 10 bases. Germline lookup yields CDR1 MNHEY and CDR2 SMNVEV (reference sequence). CDR3 size: 15 residues. Trimming cost V 3 bases and J 3 bases; bases outside gene matches: 2.

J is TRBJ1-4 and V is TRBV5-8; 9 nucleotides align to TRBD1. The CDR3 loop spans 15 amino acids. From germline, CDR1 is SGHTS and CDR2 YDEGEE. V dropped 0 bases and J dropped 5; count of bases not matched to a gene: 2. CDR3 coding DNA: TGTGCCAGCAGCTTGGCCGGGACAGGGAATGAAAAACTGTTTTTT. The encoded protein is CASSLAGTGNEKLFF.

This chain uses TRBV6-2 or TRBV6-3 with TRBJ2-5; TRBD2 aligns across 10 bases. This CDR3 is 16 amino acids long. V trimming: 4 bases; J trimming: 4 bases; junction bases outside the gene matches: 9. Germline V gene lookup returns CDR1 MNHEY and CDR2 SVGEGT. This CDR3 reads CASSWTSGLPRETQYF. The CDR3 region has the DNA TGTGCCAGCAGTTGGACTAGCGGACTACCAAGAGAGACCCAGTACTTC.

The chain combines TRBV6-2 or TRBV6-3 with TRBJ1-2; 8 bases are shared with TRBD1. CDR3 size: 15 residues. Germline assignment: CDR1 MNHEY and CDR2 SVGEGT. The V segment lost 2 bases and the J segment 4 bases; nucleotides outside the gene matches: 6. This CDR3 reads CASSYAGQVLYGYTF. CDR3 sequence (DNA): TGTGCCAGCAGTTACGCGGGACAGGTCCTCTATGGCTACACCTTC.

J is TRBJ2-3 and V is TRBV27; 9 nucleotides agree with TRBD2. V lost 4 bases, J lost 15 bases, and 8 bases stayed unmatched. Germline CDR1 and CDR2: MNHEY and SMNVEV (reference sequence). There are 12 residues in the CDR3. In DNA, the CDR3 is TGTGCCAGCAGTTATCAGGGACTAGCCACTTATTTT. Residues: CASSYQGLATYF.